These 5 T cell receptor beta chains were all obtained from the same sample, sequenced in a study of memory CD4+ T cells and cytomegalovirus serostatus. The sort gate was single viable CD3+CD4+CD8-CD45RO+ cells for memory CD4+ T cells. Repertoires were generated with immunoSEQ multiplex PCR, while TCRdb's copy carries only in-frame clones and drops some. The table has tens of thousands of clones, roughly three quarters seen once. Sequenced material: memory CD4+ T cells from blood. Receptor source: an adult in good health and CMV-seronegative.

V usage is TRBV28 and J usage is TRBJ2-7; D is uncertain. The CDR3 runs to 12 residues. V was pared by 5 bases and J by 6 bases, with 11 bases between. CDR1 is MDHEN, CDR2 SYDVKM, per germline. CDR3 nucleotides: TGTGCCAGCAGTAGGGAAAACCTCGAGCAGTACTTC. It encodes CASSRENLEQYF.

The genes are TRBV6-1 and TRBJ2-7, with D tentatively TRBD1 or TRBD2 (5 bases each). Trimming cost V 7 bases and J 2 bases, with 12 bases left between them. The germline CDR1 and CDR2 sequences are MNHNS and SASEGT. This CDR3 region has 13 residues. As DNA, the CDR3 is TGTGCCAGCATTGCGAGGGGTCCCTACGAGCAGTACTTC. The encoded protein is CASIARGPYEQYF.

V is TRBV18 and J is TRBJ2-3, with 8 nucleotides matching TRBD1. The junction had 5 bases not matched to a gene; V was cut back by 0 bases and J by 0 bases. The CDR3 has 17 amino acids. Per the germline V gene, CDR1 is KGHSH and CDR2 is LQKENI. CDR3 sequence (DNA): TGTGCCAGCTCACCACCCCGGACAGGGAGAAGCACAGATACGCAGTATTTT. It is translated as CASSPPRTGRSTDTQYF.

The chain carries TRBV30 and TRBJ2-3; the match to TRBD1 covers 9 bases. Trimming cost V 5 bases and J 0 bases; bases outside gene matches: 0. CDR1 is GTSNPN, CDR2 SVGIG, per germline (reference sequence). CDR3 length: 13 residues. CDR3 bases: TGTGCCTGGGACAGGGGGAGCACAGATACGCAGTATTTT. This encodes CAWDRGSTDTQYF.

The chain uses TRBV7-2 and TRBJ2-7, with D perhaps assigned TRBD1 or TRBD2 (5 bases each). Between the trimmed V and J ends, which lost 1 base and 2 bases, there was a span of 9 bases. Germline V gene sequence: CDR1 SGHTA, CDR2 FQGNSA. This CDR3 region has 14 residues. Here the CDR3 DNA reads TGTGCCAGCAGCTTAGTGACGGGACCCTACGAGCAGTACTTC. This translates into CASSLVTGPYEQYF. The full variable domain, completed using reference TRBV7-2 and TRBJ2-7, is GAGVSQSPSNKVTEKGKDVELRCDPISGHTALYWYRQSLGQGLEFLIYFQGNSAPDKSGLPSDRFSAERTGGSVSTLTIQRTQQEDSAVYLCASSLVTGPYEQYFGPGTRLTVT.